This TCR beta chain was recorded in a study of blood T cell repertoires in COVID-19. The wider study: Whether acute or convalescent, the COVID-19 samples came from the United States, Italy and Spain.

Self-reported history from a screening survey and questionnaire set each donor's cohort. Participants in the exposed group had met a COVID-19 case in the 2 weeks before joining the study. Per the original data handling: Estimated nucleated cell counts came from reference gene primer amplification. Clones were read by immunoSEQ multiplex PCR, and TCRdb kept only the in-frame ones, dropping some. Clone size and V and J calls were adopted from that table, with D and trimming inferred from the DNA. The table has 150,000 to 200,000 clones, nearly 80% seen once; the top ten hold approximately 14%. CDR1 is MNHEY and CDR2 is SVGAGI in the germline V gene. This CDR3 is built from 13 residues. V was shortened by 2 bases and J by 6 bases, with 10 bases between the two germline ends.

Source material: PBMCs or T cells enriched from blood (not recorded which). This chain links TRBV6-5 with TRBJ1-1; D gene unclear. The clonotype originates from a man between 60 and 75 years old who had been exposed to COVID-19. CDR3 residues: CASSYITQAEAFF. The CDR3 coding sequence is TGTGCCAGCAGTTACATCACACAAGCTGAAGCTTTCTTT.